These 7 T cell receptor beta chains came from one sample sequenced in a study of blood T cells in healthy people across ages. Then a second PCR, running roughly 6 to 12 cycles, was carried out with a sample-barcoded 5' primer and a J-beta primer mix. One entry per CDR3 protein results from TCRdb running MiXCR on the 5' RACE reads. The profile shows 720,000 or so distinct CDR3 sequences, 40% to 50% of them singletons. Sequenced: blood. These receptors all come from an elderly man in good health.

This chain's CDR3 is CASSLVLSGLDGELFF. The CDR3 nucleotides are TGTGCCAGCAGCTTAGTCTTGTCAGGGTTGGACGGGGAGCTGTTTTTT. This sequence joins TRBV7-2 and TRBJ2-2; TRBD1 is a possible D gene (5 bases). There are 16 residues in the CDR3. Trimming took off 1 base at V and 7 bases at J, with 16 bases between the two ends. CDR1 is SGHTA, CDR2 FQGNSA, per germline. The full variable domain, with the rest looked up from reference TRBV7-2 and TRBJ2-2, is GAGVSQSPSNKVTEKGKDVELRCDPISGHTALYWYRQSLGQGLEFLIYFQGNSAPDKSGLPSDRFSAERTGGSVSTLTIQRTQQEDSAVYLCASSLVLSGLDGELFFGEGSRLTVL.

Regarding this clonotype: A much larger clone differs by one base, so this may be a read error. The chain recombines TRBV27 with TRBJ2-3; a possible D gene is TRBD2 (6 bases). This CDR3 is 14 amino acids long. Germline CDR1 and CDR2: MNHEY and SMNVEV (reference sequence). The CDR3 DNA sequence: TGTGCCAGCAGTTTGGGGGGAGGCACAGATACGCGGTATTTT. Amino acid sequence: CASSLGGGTDTRYF.

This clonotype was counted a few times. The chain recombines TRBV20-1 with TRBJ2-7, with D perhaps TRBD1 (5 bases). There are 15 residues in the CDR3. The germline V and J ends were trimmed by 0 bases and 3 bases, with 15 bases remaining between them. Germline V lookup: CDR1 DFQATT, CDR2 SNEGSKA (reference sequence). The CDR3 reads CSARDRQGLRYEQYF. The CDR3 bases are TGCAGTGCTAGAGATAGGCAGGGCCTCCGCTACGAGCAGTACTTC.

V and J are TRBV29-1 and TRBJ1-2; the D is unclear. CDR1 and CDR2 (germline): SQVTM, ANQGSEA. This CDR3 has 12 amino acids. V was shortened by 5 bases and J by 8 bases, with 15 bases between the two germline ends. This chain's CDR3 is CSVLSGVGGYTF. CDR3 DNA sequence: TGCAGCGTTCTTTCGGGCGTTGGGGGCTACACCTTC.

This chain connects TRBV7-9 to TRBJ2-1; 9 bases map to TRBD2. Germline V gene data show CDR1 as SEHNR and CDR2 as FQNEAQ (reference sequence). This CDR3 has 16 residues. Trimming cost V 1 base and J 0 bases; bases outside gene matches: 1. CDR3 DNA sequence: TGTGCCAGCAGCTTAGAGCGGGGGGCCTCCTACAATGAGCAGTTCTTC. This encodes CASSLERGASYNEQFF.

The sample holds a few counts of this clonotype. The CDR3 coding sequence is TGTGCCAGCAGCGGGGGACAGCCATCCTACGAGCAGTACTTC. It translates to CASSGGQPSYEQYF. V is TRBV7-9 and J is TRBJ2-7; 7 positions agree with TRBD1. The CDR3 extends over 14 amino acids. Unmatched junction bases numbered 5, after V lost 5 bases and J lost 1 base. Looked up from germline, CDR1 is SEHNR and CDR2 is FQNEAQ (reference sequence).

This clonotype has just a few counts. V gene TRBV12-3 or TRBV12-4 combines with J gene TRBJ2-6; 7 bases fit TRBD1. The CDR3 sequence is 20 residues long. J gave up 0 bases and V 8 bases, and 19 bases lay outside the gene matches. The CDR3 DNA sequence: TGTGCCAGCTTACGTAGGGTGGGACAGATTCTTACCTCTGGGGCCAACGTCCTGACTTTC. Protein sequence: CASLRRVGQILTSGANVLTF.